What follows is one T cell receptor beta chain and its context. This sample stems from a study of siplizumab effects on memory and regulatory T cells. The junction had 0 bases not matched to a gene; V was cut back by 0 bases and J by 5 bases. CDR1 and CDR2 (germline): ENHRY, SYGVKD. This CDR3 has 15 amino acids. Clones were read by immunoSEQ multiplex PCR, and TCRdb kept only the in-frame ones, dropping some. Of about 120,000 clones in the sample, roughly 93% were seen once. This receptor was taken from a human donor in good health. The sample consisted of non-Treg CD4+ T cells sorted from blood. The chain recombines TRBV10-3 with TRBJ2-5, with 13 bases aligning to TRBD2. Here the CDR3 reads CAISESGLAGETQYF. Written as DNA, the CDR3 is TGTGCCATCAGTGAGTCGGGACTAGCGGGGGAGACCCAGTACTTC.